This T cell receptor (beta chain) was identified in a study of shared clonotypes between healthy human individuals. CDR3 size: 15 residues. Per germline, CDR1 SGHTA and CDR2 FQGTGA. Trimming at V came to 5 bases and at J to 3 bases, leaving 4 bases not matched to a gene. Libraries were prepared by immunoSEQ multiplex PCR; TCRdb keeps only in-frame clonotypes and omits some of them. Of roughly 2.6 million clones listed, over 85% are singletons. As for this clone: At the DNA level, this CDR3 is encoded by other sequences in the same sample as well.

This TCR derives from a man aged 18 to 30 in good health. The rearrangement links TRBV7-3 to TRBJ2-1; 10 nucleotides align to TRBD2. Sequencing input: naive CD4+ T cells sorted from blood. The subset is: CD45RA+ positively selected. DNA for the CDR3: TGTGCCAGCAGCCCCGGACTAGCGGTCTACAATGAGCAGTTCTTC. Its protein is CASSPGLAVYNEQFF.